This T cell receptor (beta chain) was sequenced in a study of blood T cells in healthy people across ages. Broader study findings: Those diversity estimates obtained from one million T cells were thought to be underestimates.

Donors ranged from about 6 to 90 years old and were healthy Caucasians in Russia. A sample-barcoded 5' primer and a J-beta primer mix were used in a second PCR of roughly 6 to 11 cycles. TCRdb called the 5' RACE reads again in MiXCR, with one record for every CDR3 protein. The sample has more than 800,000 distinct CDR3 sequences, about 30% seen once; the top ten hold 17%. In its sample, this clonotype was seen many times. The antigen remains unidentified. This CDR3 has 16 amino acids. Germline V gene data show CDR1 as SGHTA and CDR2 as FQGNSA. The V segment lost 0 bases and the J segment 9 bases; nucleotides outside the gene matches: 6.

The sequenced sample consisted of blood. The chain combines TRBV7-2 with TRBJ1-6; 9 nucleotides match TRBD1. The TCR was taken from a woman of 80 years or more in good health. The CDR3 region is CASSLAGDRVGSPLHF. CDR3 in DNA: TGTGCCAGCAGCTTAGCAGGGGACAGGGTGGGTTCACCCCTCCACTTT.